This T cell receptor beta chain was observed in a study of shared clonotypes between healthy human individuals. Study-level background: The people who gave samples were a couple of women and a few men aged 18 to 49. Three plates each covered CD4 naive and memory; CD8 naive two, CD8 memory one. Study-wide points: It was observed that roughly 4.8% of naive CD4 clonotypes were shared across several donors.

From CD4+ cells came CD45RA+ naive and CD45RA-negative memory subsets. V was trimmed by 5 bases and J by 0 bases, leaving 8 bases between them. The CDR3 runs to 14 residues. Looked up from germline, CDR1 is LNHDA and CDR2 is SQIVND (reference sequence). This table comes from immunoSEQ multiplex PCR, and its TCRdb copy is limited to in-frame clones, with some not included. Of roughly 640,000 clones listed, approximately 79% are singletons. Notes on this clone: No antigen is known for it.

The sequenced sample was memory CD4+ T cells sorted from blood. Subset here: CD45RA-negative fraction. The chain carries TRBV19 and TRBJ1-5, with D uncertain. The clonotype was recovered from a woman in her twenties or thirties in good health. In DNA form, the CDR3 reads TGTGCCAGTAGTGCCCGACATAGCAATCAGCCCCAGCATTTT. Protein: CASSARHSNQPQHF.